This TCR beta chain appears in the sequencing data of a study of technical replicates of blood from several donors. Sequencing was performed with immunoSEQ multiplex PCR; in TCRdb, only in-frame clones are kept and a portion is missing. This sample has under 95,000 clones, with around 94% found just once. The CDR3 contains 14 residues. Germline CDR1 is SGHVS and CDR2 is FQNEAQ. The junction had 4 bases not matched to a gene; V was cut back by 3 bases and J by 3 bases. Sequencing was performed on T cells isolated from PBMCs. The chain combines TRBV7-8 with TRBJ2-7; the match to TRBD1 covers 8 bases. The sequence was collected from a human donor in good health. CDR3: CASSFDRGDYEQYF. CDR3 in DNA: TGTGCCAGCAGCTTTGACAGGGGTGACTACGAGCAGTACTTC.